Presented here are 17 T cell receptor beta chains from one specimen sequenced in a study of cytomegalovirus exposure and HLA in healthy donors. Profiled with immunoSEQ multiplex PCR; TCRdb holds only in-frame clones, not every one. The sample shows a few hundred thousand clones, almost 90% of them seen only once. Source material: PBMCs. These receptors originate from a woman aged 18-29 years in good health and CMV-seronegative.

The chain is built from TRBV5-1 and TRBJ1-3; D gene ambiguous. Deletions cut 0 bases from V and 2 bases from J, with 9 bases between. This CDR3 is 15 amino acids long. Germline V gene data show CDR1 as SGHRS and CDR2 as YFSETQ. Written as DNA, the CDR3 is TGCGCCAGCAGCTTGGAGAGGGTTCCTGGAAACACCATATATTTT. Translation: CASSLERVPGNTIYF.

CDR3 amino acids: CASSEASGGSDEQYF. CDR3 bases: TGTGCCAGCAGTGAAGCTAGCGGGGGGTCCGACGAGCAGTACTTC. The chain carries TRBV6-1 and TRBJ2-7; 10 bases match TRBD2. Germline CDR1 reads MNHNS; CDR2 reads SASEGT. With 0 bases clipped from V and 5 bases from J, the junction kept 4 bases outside the gene matches. CDR3 length equals 15 residues.

The CDR3 region has the DNA TGTGCCACCAGCAGAGATCTAGATCAGGGGGCCGAGACTGAAGCTTTCTTT. It yields the protein CATSRDLDQGAETEAFF. The rearrangement uses TRBV15 and TRBJ1-1; TRBD1 matches 8 bases. Germline lookup yields CDR1 LNHNV and CDR2 YYDKDF (reference sequence). This CDR3 contains 17 residues. J lost 5 bases, V lost 0 bases, and 11 bases had no gene match.

The genes are TRBV6-6 and TRBJ2-5, with a tentative D call TRBD2 (5 bases). The end of the DNA fits TRBJ2-7 better, so the J call may be wrong. The CDR3 runs 14 residues. Germline CDR1 is MNHNY and CDR2 is SVGAGI (reference sequence). For the CDR3, the DNA is TGTGCCAGCAGTTACGAGCGGCTAGGGCACGAGCAGTACTTC. This sequence encodes CASSYERLGHEQYF.

This clone was seen more than once but under ten times. The CDR3 sequence is CASSLQHTNTGELFF. In DNA, the CDR3 is TGCGCCAGCAGCCTACAACACACGAACACCGGGGAGCTGTTTTTT. V and J are TRBV4-1 and TRBJ2-2; D unresolved. Trimming removed 4 bases at V and 0 bases at J, with 9 bases between. This CDR3 spans 15 amino acids. Germline V gene sequence: CDR1 MGHRA, CDR2 YSYEKL.

This chain connects TRBV4-3 to TRBJ2-6; a possible D gene is TRBD2 (5 bases). Germline V gene lookup returns CDR1 LGHNA and CDR2 YSLEER. The CDR3 loop spans 16 amino acids. Trimming left V 0 bases short and J 0 bases short, with 6 bases between. Written as DNA, the CDR3 is TGCGCCAGCAGCCAAGAGGGAGTCTCTGGGGCCAACGTCCTGACTTTC. Residues: CASSQEGVSGANVLTF.

This clone was found a few times. The V call is TRBV7-2, the J call TRBJ1-5; D unresolved. The CDR3 is 14 amino acids. CDR1 is SGHTA, CDR2 FQGNSA, per germline. V was shortened by 6 bases and J by 5 bases, with 14 bases between the two germline ends. The CDR3: CASRSGRIHQPQHF. The CDR3 DNA reads as TGTGCCAGCAGGTCGGGAAGGATTCATCAGCCCCAGCATTTT.

The chain carries TRBV7-3 and TRBJ2-1; tentative D call: TRBD1 (6 bases). The ends were cut back, 2 bases at V and 4 bases at J, with 18 bases in the middle. The CDR3 is 17 amino acids. Germline V lookup: CDR1 SGHTA, CDR2 FQGTGA. CDR3 amino acids: CASSLAKPGDLYNEQFF. CDR3 nucleotide sequence: TGTGCCAGCAGCTTAGCTAAGCCAGGGGATTTATACAATGAGCAGTTCTTC.

This clone was seen a handful of times. CDR3 nucleotide sequence: TGTGCCAGCAGTGCGGGGGGCGGCTATGGCTACACCTTC. Translated: CASSAGGGYGYTF. The J gene is TRBJ1-2, the V gene TRBV2; tentatively, D is TRBD1 (6 bases). Germline lookup yields CDR1 SNHLY and CDR2 FYNNEI. The CDR3 sequence is 13 residues long. Trimming stripped 4 bases from V and 4 bases from J, with 10 bases between.

This chain links TRBV7-6 with TRBJ1-2; D gene ambiguous. The CDR3 is 13 residues long. Trimming cost V 0 bases and J 0 bases, with 2 bases left between them. The germline CDR1 and CDR2 sequences are SGHVS and FNYEAQ. The CDR3: CASSLAANYGYTF. In DNA form, the CDR3 reads TGTGCCAGCAGCTTAGCCGCTAACTATGGCTACACCTTC.

The chain couples TRBV18 to TRBJ2-7; tentatively, D is TRBD1 (7 bases). Germline-derived CDR1 and CDR2 are KGHSH and LQKENI. Trimming stripped 4 bases from V and 4 bases from J, with 17 bases between. This CDR3 contains 15 residues. CDR3 region: CASSRGSGGWYEQYV. CDR3 DNA sequence: TGTGCCAGCTCACGCGGGTCAGGGGGGTGGTACGAGCAGTACGTC.

J is TRBJ2-5 and V is TRBV15, with 8 bases fitting TRBD2. The CDR3 is 14 residues long. The V and J ends lost 8 bases and 5 bases, in that order; junction bases with no gene match: 10. Germline V gene sequence: CDR1 LNHNV, CDR2 YYDKDF (reference sequence). The CDR3 protein is CATRGGVIGETQYF. In nucleotides, the CDR3 is TGTGCCACCCGGGGGGGCGTTATTGGGGAGACCCAGTACTTC.

The J gene is TRBJ1-3, the V gene TRBV7-2; tentatively, D is TRBD1 (5 bases). V lost 2 bases to trimming and J lost 3 bases, with 14 bases between them. CDR1 SGHTA and CDR2 FQGNSA come from the germline V gene. This CDR3 is built from 16 residues. CDR3 amino acids: CASSLWSRVGGNTIYF. The CDR3 DNA reads TGTGCCAGCAGCTTATGGTCCAGGGTCGGTGGAAACACCATATATTTT.

J is TRBJ2-7 and V is TRBV27, with a possible D match to TRBD2 (6 bases). This CDR3 contains 12 residues. Germline V gives CDR1 MNHEY, CDR2 SMNVEV (reference sequence). V lost 8 bases to trimming and J lost 4 bases, with 12 bases between them. CDR3 nucleotides: TGTGCCAGCCGGGACTTAGCATACGAGCAGTACTTC. It is translated as CASRDLAYEQYF.

This chain links TRBV10-1 with TRBJ2-6, with 11 bases lining up with TRBD1. CDR1 and CDR2 from the germline V gene are WNHNN and SYGVQD (reference sequence). V lost 8 bases and J lost 2; bases outside the gene matches: 2. The CDR3 has 15 amino acids. As DNA, the CDR3 is TGCGCCAGCGGGGACAGGGGGACTGGGGCCAACGTCCTGACTTTC. Encoded protein: CASGDRGTGANVLTF.

There are a few counts of this clone. The germline gene is not matched at one end of the junction; a read error may be the cause. CDR3 sequence reads: CASSLSAPAAIF. CDR3 DNA: TGTGCCAGCAGTTTATCCGCCCCAGCGGCCATCTTC. The chain joins TRBV28 to TRBJ1-2; D not certain. The V gene's germline CDR1 is MDHEN and CDR2 SYDVKM. The CDR3 extends over 12 amino acids.

The rearrangement joins TRBV7-2 to TRBJ1-1; D may be TRBD1 (6 bases). V lost 4 bases and J 1 base, leaving 13 bases between the germline ends. The length of the CDR3 is 15 residues. Germline V lookup: CDR1 SGHTA, CDR2 FQGNSA. CDR3 in DNA: TGTGCCAGCAGCTCGGAGGACAGAAGGAACACTGAAGCTTTCTTT. Protein: CASSSEDRRNTEAFF.